A single sample gave rise to the 5 T cell receptor beta chains below, sequenced in a study of control samples from healthy donors and cancer patients. Clones were read by immunoSEQ multiplex PCR, and TCRdb kept only the in-frame ones, dropping some. The table has about 220,000 clones, just under 95% seen once. Material: blood. These receptor sequences come from a man aged 50-59 years in good health.

The chain is built from TRBV7-3 and TRBJ1-1, with 8 positions matching TRBD1. The CDR3 runs to 15 residues. V lost 4 bases to trimming and J lost 4 bases; unmatched junction nucleotides: 8. The V gene's germline CDR1 is SGHTA and CDR2 FQGTGA. The CDR3, as DNA: TGTGCCAGCAGCTCCGACAGGGGCCAAGGCACTGAAGCTTTCTTT. Protein: CASSSDRGQGTEAFF.

The chain recombines TRBV30 with TRBJ2-5; TRBD1 might be the D (6 bases). From germline, CDR1 is GTSNPN and CDR2 SVGIG (reference sequence). The CDR3 is made up of 16 amino acids. With 2 bases removed from V and 5 bases from J, the gap between germline ends came to 21 bases. DNA for the CDR3: TGTGCCTGGAGTACAACAGCAGGGACAAGACTTGAGACCCAGTACTTC. Encoded protein: CAWSTTAGTRLETQYF. The full variable domain, its missing parts supplied by reference TRBV30 and TRBJ2-5, is SQTIHQWPATLVQPVGSPLSLECTVEGTSNPNLYWYRQAAGRGLQLLFYSVGIGQISSEVPQNLSASRPQDRQFILSSKKLLLSDSGFYLCAWSTTAGTRLETQYFGPGTRLLVL.

The chain has TRBV19 and TRBJ1-1; 7 bases agree with TRBD1. The V segment lost 5 bases and the J segment 5 bases; nucleotides outside the gene matches: 11. The CDR3 covers 15 residues. The germline gives CDR1 LNHDA, CDR2 SQIVND (reference sequence). Written as DNA, the CDR3 is TGTGCCAGTAGTGGGGACCAGGGGGATCGGACTGAAGCTTTCTTT. Encoded protein: CASSGDQGDRTEAFF.

The chain joins TRBV5-1 to TRBJ2-5, with a possible D match to TRBD2 (6 bases). With 0 bases removed from V and 2 bases from J, the gap between germline ends came to 20 bases. The length of the CDR3 is 18 residues. CDR1 and CDR2 from the germline V gene are SGHRS and YFSETQ. This chain's CDR3 is CASSLVGGVLTAQETQYF. In nucleotides, the CDR3 is TGCGCCAGCAGCTTGGTTGGAGGGGTTCTGACCGCGCAAGAGACCCAGTACTTC. Full variable domain (missing parts from reference TRBV5-1 and TRBJ2-5): KAGVTQTPRYLIKTRGQQVTLSCSPISGHRSVSWYQQTPGQGLQFLFEYFSETQRNKGNFPGRFSGRQFSNSRSEMNVSTLELGDSALYLCASSLVGGVLTAQETQYFGPGTRLLVL.

The rearrangement joins TRBV6-6 to TRBJ1-5, with D tentatively TRBD1 (6 bases). Trimming took off 0 bases at V and 6 bases at J, with 15 bases between the two ends. Germline loops: CDR1 MNHNY, CDR2 SVGAGI (reference sequence). This CDR3 spans 16 amino acids. Here the CDR3 reads CASSYSATGGGQPQHF. In nucleotides, the CDR3 is TGTGCCAGCAGTTACTCGGCTACCGGGGGCGGTCAGCCCCAGCATTTT.